The clone carrying this TCR beta chain showed up just a few times. The target antigen is unknown. 5'RACE template switching added a universal primer site and UMIs to TCR cDNA. Via MiXCR, TCRdb re-called the 5' RACE reads, giving one row per CDR3 protein. In the table there are over 300,000 distinct CDR3 sequences, 3.6% of which are singletons. The data were taken from a study of T cells after yellow fever vaccination. For the study at large: Those fractions that held only low numbers of cells were prepared using the SMART-Seq v4 Ultra Low Input RNA kit. Study-wide results and limits: The study found a weaker secondary response that peaked faster, day 5 versus 15.

This CDR3 region has 15 residues. Germline V lookup: CDR1 MNHNY, CDR2 SVGAGI (reference sequence). Trimming cost V 5 bases and J 1 base, with 12 bases left between them. The rearrangement uses TRBV6-6 and TRBJ1-5, with D hard to call. The material sequenced was PBMCs, taken on the day of the yellow fever booster vaccination. This TCR was sampled from a man between 18 and 35 years old who received the YFV17D yellow fever vaccine. The CDR3 loop is CASSDLRRSNQPQHF. DNA of the CDR3: TGTGCCAGCAGTGACCTCAGGAGAAGCAATCAGCCCCAGCATTTT.